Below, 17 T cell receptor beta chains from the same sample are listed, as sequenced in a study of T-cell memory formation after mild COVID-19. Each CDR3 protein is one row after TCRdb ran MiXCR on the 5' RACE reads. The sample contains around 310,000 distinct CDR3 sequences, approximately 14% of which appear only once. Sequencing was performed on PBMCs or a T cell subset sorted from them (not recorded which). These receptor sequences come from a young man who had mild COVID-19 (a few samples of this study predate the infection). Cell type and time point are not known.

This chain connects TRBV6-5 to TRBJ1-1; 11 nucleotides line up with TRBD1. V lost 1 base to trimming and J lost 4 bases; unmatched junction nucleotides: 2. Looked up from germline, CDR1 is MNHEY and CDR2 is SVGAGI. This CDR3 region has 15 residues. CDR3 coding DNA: TGTGCCAGCAGTTACTATGGGACAGGGGGCACTGAAGCTTTCTTT. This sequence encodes CASSYYGTGGTEAFF.

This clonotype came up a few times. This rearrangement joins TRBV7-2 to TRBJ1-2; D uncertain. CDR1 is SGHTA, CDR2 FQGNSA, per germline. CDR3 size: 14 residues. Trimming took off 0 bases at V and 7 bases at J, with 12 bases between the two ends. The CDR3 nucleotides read TGTGCCAGCAGCTTAGCGTTTCAGACGAGTGGCTACACCTTC. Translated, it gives CASSLAFQTSGYTF.

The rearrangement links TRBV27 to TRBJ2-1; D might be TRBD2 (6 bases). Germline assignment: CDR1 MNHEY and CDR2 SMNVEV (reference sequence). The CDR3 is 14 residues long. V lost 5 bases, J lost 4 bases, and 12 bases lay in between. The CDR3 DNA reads TGTGCCAGCAGTCATCTGGAGGGATACAATGAGCAGTTCTTC. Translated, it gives CASSHLEGYNEQFF.

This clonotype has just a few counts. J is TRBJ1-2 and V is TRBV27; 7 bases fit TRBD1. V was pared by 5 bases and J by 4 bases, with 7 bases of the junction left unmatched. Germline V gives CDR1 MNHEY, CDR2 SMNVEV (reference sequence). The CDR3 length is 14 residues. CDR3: CASSLQGIGYGYTF. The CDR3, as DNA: TGTGCCAGCAGTCTACAGGGGATCGGCTATGGCTACACCTTC.

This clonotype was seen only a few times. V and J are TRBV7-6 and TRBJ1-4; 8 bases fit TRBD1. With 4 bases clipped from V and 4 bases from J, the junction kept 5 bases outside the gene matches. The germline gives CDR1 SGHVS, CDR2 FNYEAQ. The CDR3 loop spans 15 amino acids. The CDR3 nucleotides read TGTGCCAGCAGCTGGACAGGGCTTGATAATGAAAAACTGTTTTTT. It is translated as CASSWTGLDNEKLFF.

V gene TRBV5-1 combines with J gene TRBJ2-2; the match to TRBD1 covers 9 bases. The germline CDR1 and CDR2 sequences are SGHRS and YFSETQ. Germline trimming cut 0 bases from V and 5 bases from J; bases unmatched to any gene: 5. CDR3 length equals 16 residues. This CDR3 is CASSLGDRVNTGELFF. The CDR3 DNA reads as TGCGCCAGCAGCTTGGGGGACAGGGTGAATACCGGGGAGCTGTTTTTT.

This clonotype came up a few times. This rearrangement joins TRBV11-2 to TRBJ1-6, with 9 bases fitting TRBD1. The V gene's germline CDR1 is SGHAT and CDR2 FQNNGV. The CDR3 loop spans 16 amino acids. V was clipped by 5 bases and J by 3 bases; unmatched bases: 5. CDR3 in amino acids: CASSRGQGGYNSPLHF. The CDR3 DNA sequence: TGTGCCAGCAGCCGGGGACAGGGTGGCTATAATTCACCCCTCCACTTT.

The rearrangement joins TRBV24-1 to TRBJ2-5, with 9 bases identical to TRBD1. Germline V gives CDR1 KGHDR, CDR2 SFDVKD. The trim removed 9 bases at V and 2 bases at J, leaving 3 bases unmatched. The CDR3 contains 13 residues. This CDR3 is CATAGTGQETQYF. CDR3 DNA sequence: TGTGCCACCGCCGGGACAGGGCAAGAGACCCAGTACTTC.

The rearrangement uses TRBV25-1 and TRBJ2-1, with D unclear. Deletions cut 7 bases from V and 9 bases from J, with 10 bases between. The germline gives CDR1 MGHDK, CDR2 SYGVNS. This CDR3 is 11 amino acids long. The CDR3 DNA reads TGTGCCAGCACCCTAGTGGGTGAGCAGTTCTTC. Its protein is CASTLVGEQFF.

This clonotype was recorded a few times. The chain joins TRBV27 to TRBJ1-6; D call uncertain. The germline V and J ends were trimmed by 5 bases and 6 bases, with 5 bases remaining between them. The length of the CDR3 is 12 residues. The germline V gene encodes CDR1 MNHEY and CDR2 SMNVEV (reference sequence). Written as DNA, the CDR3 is TGTGCCAGCAGTATCCTTAATTCACCCCTCCACTTT. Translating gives CASSILNSPLHF.

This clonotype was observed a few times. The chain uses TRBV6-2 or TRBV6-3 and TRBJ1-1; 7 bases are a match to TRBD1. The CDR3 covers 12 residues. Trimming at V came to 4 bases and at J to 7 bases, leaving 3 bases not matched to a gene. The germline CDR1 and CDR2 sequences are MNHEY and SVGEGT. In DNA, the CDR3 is TGTGCCAGCAGTTTTAACAGGGGTGAAGCTTTCTTT. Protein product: CASSFNRGEAFF.

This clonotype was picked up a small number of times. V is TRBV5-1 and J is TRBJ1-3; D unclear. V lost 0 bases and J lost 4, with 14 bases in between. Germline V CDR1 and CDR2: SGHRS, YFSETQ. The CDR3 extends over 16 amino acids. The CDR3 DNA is TGCGCCAGCAGCTTGGAACAGCGAGCATCGGGAAACACCATATATTTT. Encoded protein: CASSLEQRASGNTIYF.

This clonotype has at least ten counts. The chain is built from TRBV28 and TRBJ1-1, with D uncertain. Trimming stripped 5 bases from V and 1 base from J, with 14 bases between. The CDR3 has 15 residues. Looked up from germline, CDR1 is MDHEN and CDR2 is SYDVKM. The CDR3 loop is CASSETLSGNTEAFF. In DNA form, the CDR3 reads TGTGCCAGCAGTGAGACGTTATCGGGGAACACTGAAGCTTTCTTT.

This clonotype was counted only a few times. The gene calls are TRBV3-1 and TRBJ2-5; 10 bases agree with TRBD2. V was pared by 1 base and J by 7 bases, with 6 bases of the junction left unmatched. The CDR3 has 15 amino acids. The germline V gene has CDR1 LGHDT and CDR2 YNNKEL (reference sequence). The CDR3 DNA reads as TGTGCCAGCAGCCAAGTACCAGCTAGCGGGGGGACCCAGTACTTC. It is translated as CASSQVPASGGTQYF.

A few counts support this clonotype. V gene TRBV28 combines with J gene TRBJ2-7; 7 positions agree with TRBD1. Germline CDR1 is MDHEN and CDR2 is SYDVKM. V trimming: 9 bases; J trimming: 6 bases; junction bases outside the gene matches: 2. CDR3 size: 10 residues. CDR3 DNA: TGTGCCAGAGGGGGCGTCGAGCAGTACGTC. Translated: CARGGVEQYV.

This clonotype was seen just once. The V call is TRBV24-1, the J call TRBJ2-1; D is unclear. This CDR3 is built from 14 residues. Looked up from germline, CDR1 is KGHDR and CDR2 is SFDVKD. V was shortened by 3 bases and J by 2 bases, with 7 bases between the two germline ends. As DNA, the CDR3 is TGTGCCACCAGTGATCTGACTGCCTACAATGAGCAGTTCTTC. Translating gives CATSDLTAYNEQFF.

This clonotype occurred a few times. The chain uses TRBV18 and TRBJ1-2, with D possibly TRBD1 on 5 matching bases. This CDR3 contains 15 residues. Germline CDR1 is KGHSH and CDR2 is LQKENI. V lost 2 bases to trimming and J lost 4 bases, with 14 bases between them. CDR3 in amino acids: CASSPSLRGVYGYTF. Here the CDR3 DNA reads TGTGCCAGCTCACCATCTCTGAGAGGGGTCTATGGCTACACCTTC.